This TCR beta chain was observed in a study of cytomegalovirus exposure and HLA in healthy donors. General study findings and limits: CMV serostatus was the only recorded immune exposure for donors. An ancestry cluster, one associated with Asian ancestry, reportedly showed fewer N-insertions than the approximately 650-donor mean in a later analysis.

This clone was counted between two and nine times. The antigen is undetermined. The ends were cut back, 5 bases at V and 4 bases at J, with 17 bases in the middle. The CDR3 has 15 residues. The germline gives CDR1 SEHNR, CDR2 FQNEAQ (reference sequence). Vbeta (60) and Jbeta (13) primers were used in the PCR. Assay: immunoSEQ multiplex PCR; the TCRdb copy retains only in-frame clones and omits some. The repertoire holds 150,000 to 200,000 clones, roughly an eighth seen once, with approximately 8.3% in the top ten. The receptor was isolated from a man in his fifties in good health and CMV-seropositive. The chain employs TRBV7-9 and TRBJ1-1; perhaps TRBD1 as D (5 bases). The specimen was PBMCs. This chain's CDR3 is CASSPSLSRGTEAFF. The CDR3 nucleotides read TGTGCCAGCAGCCCTTCCCTTTCTAGGGGCACTGAAGCTTTCTTT.